A selection of T cell receptor beta chains follows, all from one sample in a study of T cell repertoires in cytomegalovirus infection. TCRdb analysed the reads with MiXCR anew, one entry per CDR3 protein. The sample has 700,000 to 850,000 distinct CDR3 sequences, 32% seen once. These receptors lack a known antigen. The material was cultured CD8+ T cells from PBMCs, obtained from culture after CMV antigen stimulation. These receptors were taken from a human donor in good health (CMV status not recorded). Some clones in this sample may be carry-over from other donors' samples. Both conserved end residues are part of each CDR3. D genes are given only for firm matches. Some rows have no size entry. The others give once, few or many, or a class for an expanded clone.

cdr3_length: 15; v_call: TRBV12-5; clone_size: NA; d_call: NA; j_call: TRBJ1-1; cdr3_aa: CASGLVNSINTEAFF; cdr3_nt: TGTGCTAGTGGTTTGGTAAACAGTATTAACACTGAAGCTTTCTTT
cdr3_length: 17; v_call: TRBV14; clone_size: NA; d_call: NA; j_call: TRBJ2-2; cdr3_aa: CASSQVGARLNTGELFF; cdr3_nt: TGTGCCAGCAGCCAAGTCGGCGCCAGGCTGAACACCGGGGAGCTGTTTTTT
cdr3_length: 13; v_call: TRBV27; clone_size: NA; d_call: NA; j_call: TRBJ1-2; cdr3_aa: CASSWTANYGYTF; cdr3_nt: TGTGCCAGCAGCTGGACAGCTAACTATGGCTACACCTTC
cdr3_length: 16; v_call: TRBV2; clone_size: NA; d_call: NA; j_call: TRBJ1-1; cdr3_aa: CASSVLFGLENTEAFF; cdr3_nt: TGTGCCAGCAGTGTTTTATTTGGTTTGGAGAACACTGAAGCTTTCTTT
cdr3_length: 14; v_call: TRBV6-5; clone_size: few; d_call: NA; j_call: TRBJ1-1; cdr3_aa: CASSYSEGDTEAFF; cdr3_nt: TGTGCCAGCAGTTACTCAGAGGGGGACACTGAAGCTTTCTTT
cdr3_length: 13; v_call: TRBV5-6; clone_size: NA; d_call: NA; j_call: TRBJ1-4; cdr3_aa: CASSSSLHEKLFF; cdr3_nt: TGTGCCAGCAGCTCCAGCCTACATGAAAAACTGTTTTTT
cdr3_length: 14; v_call: TRBV5-4; clone_size: NA; d_call: NA; j_call: TRBJ2-2; cdr3_aa: CASSPVRNTGELFF; cdr3_nt: TGTGCCAGCAGCCCCGTAAGGAACACCGGGGAGCTGTTTTTT
cdr3_length: 14; v_call: TRBV11-1; clone_size: NA; d_call: NA; j_call: TRBJ1-1; cdr3_aa: CASSWSSGDVEAFF; cdr3_nt: TGTGCCAGCAGCTGGAGCAGTGGGGACGTGGAAGCTTTCTTT
cdr3_length: 14; v_call: TRBV2; clone_size: few; d_call: TRBD1; j_call: TRBJ1-2; cdr3_aa: CARLTSGTGNGYTF; cdr3_nt: TGTGCCAGACTAACAAGCGGGACAGGGAATGGCTACACCTTC
cdr3_length: 15; v_call: TRBV28; clone_size: NA; d_call: NA; j_call: TRBJ2-1; cdr3_aa: CASSFNWQGFHEQFF; cdr3_nt: TGTGCCAGCAGTTTTAATTGGCAGGGGTTCCATGAGCAGTTCTTC
cdr3_length: 14; v_call: TRBV28; clone_size: NA; d_call: NA; j_call: TRBJ1-1; cdr3_aa: CASSYRVKDTEAFF; cdr3_nt: TGTGCCAGCAGTTACAGGGTTAAAGACACTGAAGCTTTCTTT
cdr3_length: 14; v_call: TRBV15; clone_size: NA; d_call: TRBD1; j_call: TRBJ2-7; cdr3_aa: CATSSDRGFDEQYF; cdr3_nt: TGTGCCACCAGCAGTGACAGGGGCTTCGACGAGCAGTACTTC
cdr3_length: 14; v_call: TRBV6-2/TRBV6-3; clone_size: few; d_call: TRBD1; j_call: TRBJ2-3; cdr3_aa: CASRGTGGTDTQYF; cdr3_nt: TGTGCCAGCAGAGGGACAGGGGGCACAGATACGCAGTATTTT
cdr3_length: 13; v_call: TRBV6-2/TRBV6-3; clone_size: many; d_call: NA; j_call: TRBJ1-1; cdr3_aa: CASSEDGNTEAFF; cdr3_nt: TGTGCCAGCAGTGAGGACGGGAACACTGAAGCTTTCTTT
cdr3_length: 15; v_call: TRBV6-1; clone_size: few; d_call: NA; j_call: TRBJ1-1; cdr3_aa: CASSPVGVKNTEAFF; cdr3_nt: TGTGCCAGCAGTCCCGTCGGGGTTAAGAACACTGAAGCTTTCTTT
cdr3_length: 14; v_call: TRBV29-1; clone_size: NA; d_call: NA; j_call: TRBJ2-5; cdr3_aa: CSVEVRGEWETQYF; cdr3_nt: TGCAGCGTTGAAGTCAGGGGGGAGTGGGAGACCCAGTACTTC
cdr3_length: 14; v_call: TRBV5-5; clone_size: NA; d_call: NA; j_call: TRBJ1-2; cdr3_aa: CASTFGAPHYGYTF; cdr3_nt: TGTGCCAGCACCTTTGGAGCCCCTCACTATGGCTACACCTTC
cdr3_length: 14; v_call: TRBV4-1; clone_size: few; d_call: NA; j_call: TRBJ1-2; cdr3_aa: CASSQDTLVYGYTF; cdr3_nt: TGCGCCAGCAGCCAAGATACGTTGGTCTATGGCTACACCTTC
cdr3_length: 14; v_call: TRBV4-3; clone_size: few; d_call: NA; j_call: TRBJ2-3; cdr3_aa: CASSQDQGLDTQYF; cdr3_nt: TGCGCCAGCAGCCAAGATCAGGGGTTGGATACGCAGTATTTT
cdr3_length: 15; v_call: TRBV13; clone_size: NA; d_call: NA; j_call: TRBJ2-3; cdr3_aa: CASSSTGEESYTQYF; cdr3_nt: TGTGCCAGCAGCTCCACGGGCGAAGAATCTTATACGCAGTATTTT
cdr3_length: 15; v_call: TRBV27; clone_size: once; d_call: NA; j_call: TRBJ2-5; cdr3_aa: CASSLRAGGRETQYF; cdr3_nt: TGTGCCAGCAGTTTACGGGCAGGTGGTCGAGAGACCCAGTACTTC
cdr3_length: 16; v_call: TRBV4-1; clone_size: NA; d_call: TRBD1; j_call: TRBJ1-6; cdr3_aa: CASSQEQGAGSSPLHF; cdr3_nt: TGTGCCAGCAGCCAGGAGCAGGGGGCGGGCAGTTCACCCCTCCACTTT